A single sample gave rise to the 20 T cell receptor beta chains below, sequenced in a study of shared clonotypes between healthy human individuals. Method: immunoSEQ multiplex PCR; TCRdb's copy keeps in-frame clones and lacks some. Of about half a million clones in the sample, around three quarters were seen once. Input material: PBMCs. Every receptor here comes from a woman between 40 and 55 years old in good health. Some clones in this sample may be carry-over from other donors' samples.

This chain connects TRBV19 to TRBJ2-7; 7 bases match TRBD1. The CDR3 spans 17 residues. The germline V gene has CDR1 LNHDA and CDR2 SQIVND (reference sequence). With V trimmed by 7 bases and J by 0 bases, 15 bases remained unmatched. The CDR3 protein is CASTAQGGQTSSYEQYF. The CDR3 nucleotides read TGTGCCAGTACCGCCCAAGGGGGACAGACCAGCTCCTACGAGCAGTACTTC.

Here the CDR3 reads CASSWGYPPYNEQFF. In DNA form, the CDR3 reads TGTGCCAGCAGCTGGGGGTACCCACCCTACAATGAGCAGTTCTTC. The V gene is TRBV9, the J gene TRBJ2-1; TRBD1 or TRBD2 may be the D gene (5 bases each). This CDR3 comprises 15 residues. V was shortened by 4 bases and J by 2 bases, with 13 bases between the two germline ends. The germline V gene encodes CDR1 SGDLS and CDR2 YYNGEE. The whole variable domain, filled in from reference TRBV9 and TRBJ2-1, reads DSGVTQTPKHLITATGQRVTLRCSPRSGDLSVYWYQQSLDQGLQFLIQYYNGEERAKGNILERFSAQQFPDLHSELNLSSLELGDSALYFCASSWGYPPYNEQFFGPGTRLTVL.

The CDR3 sequence is CASSERGDTQYF. Written as DNA, the CDR3 is TGTGCCAGCAGTGAAAGGGGGGATACGCAGTATTTT. This chain uses TRBV6-1 with TRBJ2-3; tentative D call: TRBD1 (6 bases). V lost 2 bases to trimming and J lost 6 bases, with 6 bases between them. The CDR3 is made up of 12 amino acids. Germline CDR1 is MNHNS and CDR2 is SASEGT.

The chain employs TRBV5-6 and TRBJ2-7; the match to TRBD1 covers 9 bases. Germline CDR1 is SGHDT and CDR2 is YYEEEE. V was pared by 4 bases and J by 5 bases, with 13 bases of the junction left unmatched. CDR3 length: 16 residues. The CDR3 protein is CASSRAPGTGRHEQYF. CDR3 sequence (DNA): TGTGCCAGCAGCCGGGCCCCCGGGACAGGGCGACACGAGCAGTACTTC.

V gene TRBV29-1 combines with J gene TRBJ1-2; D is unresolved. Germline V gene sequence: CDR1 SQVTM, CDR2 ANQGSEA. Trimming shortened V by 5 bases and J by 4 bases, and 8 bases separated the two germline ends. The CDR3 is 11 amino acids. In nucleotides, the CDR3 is TGCAGCGTTAGGTCTCCCTATGGCTACACCTTC. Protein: CSVRSPYGYTF.

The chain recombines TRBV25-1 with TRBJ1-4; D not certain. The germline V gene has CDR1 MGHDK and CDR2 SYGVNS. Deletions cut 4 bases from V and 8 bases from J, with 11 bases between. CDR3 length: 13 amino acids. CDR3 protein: CASSVRSTEKLFF. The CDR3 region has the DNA TGTGCCAGCAGTGTTAGATCGACGGAAAAACTGTTTTTT.

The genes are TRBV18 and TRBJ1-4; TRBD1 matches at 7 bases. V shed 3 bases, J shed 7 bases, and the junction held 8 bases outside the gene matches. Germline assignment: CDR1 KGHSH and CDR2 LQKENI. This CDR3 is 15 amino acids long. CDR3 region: CASSPPTGVGEKLFF. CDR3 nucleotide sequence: TGTGCCAGCTCACCGCCTACAGGGGTCGGTGAAAAACTGTTTTTT.

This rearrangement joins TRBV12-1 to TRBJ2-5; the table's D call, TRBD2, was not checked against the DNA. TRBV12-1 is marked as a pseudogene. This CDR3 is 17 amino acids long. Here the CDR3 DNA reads TGTGCCAGCAGCTTAACTGTGCGCGGGGCATCTCAAGAGACCCAGTACTTC. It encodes CASSLTVRGASQETQYF.

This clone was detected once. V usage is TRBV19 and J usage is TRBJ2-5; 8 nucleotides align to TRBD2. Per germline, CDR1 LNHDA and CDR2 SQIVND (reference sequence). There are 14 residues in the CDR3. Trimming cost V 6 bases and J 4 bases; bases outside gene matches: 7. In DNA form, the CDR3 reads TGTGCCAGTAGCCCTCGGGGGGGCGCAGAGACCCAGTACTTC. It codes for CASSPRGGAETQYF. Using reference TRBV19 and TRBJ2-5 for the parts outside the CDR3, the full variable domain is DGGITQSPKYLFRKEGQNVTLSCEQNLNHDAMYWYRQDPGQGLRLIYYSQIVNDFQKGDIAEGYSVSREKKESFPLTVTSAQKNPTAFYLCASSPRGGAETQYFGPGTRLLVL.

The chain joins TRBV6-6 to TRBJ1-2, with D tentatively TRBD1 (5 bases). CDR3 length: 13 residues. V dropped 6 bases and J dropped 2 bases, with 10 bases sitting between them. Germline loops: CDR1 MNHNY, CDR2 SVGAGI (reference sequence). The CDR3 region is CASSLDSNYGYTF. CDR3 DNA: TGTGCCAGCAGCCTTGACAGCAACTATGGCTACACCTTC.

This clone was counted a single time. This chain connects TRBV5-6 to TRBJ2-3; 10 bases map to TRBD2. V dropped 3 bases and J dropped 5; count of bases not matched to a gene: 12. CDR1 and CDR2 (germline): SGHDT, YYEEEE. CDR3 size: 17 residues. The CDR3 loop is CASSYFTSGKGEDTQYF. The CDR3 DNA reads TGTGCCAGCAGCTACTTTACTAGCGGGAAGGGCGAAGATACGCAGTATTTT.

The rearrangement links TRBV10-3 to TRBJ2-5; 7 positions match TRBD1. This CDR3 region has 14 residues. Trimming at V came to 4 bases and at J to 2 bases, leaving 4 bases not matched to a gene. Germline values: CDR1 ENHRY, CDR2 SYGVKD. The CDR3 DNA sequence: TGTGCCATCAGTGGCTCCAGGGGGCAAGAGACCCAGTACTTC. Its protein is CAISGSRGQETQYF.

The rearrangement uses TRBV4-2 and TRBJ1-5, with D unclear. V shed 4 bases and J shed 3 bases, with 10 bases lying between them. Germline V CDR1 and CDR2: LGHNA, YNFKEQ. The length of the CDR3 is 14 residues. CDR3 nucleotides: TGTGCCAGCAGCCCCGGACCGCCCAATCAGCCCCAGCATTTT. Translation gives CASSPGPPNQPQHF.

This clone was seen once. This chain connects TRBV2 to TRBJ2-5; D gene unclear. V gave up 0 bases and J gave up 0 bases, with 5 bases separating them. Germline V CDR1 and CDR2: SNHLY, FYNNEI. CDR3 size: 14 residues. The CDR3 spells CASSEAWDQETQYF. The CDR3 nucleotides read TGTGCCAGCAGTGAAGCTTGGGACCAAGAGACCCAGTACTTC.

The CDR3 bases are TGTGCCAGCAGCTTCGGGACGGGCCTGTACGAGCAGTACTTC. It encodes CASSFGTGLYEQYF. V gene TRBV7-2 combines with J gene TRBJ2-7, with D perhaps being TRBD1 or TRBD2 (5 bases each). The CDR3 covers 14 residues. V was clipped by 3 bases and J by 4 bases, with 13 bases between them. In germline, CDR1 is SGHTA, CDR2 FQGNSA.

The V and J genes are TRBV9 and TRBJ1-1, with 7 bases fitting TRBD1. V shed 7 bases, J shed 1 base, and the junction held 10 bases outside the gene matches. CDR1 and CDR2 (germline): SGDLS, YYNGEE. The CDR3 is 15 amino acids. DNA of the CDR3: TGTGCCAGCTCATCCTGGACAGGCAGGAACACTGAAGCTTTCTTT. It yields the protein CASSSWTGRNTEAFF.

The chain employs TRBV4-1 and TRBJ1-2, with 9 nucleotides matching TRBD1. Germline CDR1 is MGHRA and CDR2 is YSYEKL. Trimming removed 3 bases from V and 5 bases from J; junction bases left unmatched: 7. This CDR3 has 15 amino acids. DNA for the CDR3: TGCGCCAGCAGCCAGCTAGACAGGGGGGAGTATGGCTACACCTTC. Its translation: CASSQLDRGEYGYTF.

The CDR3 region is CASSPLDGYTF. The CDR3 DNA is TGTGCCAGCTCACCACTAGATGGCTACACCTTC. This chain connects TRBV18 to TRBJ1-2; D uncertain. The CDR3 is 11 amino acids. Germline CDR1 reads KGHSH; CDR2 reads LQKENI. V lost 1 base and J 6 bases, leaving 3 bases between the germline ends.

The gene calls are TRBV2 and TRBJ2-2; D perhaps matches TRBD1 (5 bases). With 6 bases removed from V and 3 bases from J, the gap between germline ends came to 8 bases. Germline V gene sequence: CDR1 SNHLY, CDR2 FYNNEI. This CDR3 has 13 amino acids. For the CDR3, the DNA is TGTGCCAGCAGAGTGGGGCACACCGGGGAGCTGTTTTTT. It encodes CASRVGHTGELFF.

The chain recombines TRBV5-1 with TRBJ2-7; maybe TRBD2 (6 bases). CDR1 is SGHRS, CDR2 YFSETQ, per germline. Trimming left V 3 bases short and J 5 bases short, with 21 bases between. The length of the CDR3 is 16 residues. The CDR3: CASSSELSGLQNEQYF. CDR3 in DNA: TGCGCCAGCAGCTCCGAACTATCGGGACTCCAGAACGAGCAGTACTTC.